In this sample, the clone carrying this T cell receptor beta chain turned up a few times. Per the germline V gene, CDR1 is MGHRA and CDR2 is YSYEKL. The CDR3 spans 16 residues. V was shortened by 5 bases and J by 7 bases, with 23 bases between the two germline ends. Both 60 Vbeta primers and 13 Jbeta primers went into the PCR. Some clones are missing from TCRdb's copy, which holds only in-frame ones; the method was immunoSEQ multiplex PCR. The sample lists approximately 77,000 clones, around three quarters seen once, with around 4.5% in the top ten. The data stem from a study of cytomegalovirus exposure and HLA in healthy donors. Overall study context: Roughly 77 million unique TCRs from HLA-typed donors made up an early data release.

The chain joins TRBV4-1 to TRBJ1-2, with a tentative D call TRBD1 (6 bases). Sequencing was done on a sample of PBMCs. The receptor's source is a man aged 40-50 years in good health and CMV-seronegative. CDR3 sequence (DNA): TGCGCCAGCAGCTATCGTTCCGGGACAACAGGCTGTGGCTACACCTTC. It encodes CASSYRSGTTGCGYTF.